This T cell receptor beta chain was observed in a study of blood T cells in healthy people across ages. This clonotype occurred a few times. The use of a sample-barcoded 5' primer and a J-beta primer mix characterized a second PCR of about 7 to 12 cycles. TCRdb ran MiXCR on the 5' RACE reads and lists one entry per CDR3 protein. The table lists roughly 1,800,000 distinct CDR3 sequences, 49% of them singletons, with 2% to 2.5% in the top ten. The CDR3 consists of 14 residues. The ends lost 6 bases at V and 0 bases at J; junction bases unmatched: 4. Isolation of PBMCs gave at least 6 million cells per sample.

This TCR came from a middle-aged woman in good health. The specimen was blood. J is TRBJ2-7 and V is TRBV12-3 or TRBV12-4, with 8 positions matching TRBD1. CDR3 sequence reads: CASSRTGISYEQYF. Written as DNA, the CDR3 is TGTGCCAGCAGCCGGACAGGGATCTCCTACGAGCAGTACTTC.